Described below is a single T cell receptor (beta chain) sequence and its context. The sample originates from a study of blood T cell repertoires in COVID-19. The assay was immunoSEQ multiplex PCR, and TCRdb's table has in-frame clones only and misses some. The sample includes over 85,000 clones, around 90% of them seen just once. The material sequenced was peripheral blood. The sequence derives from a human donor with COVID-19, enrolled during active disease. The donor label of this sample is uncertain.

CDR3 loop: CASSLALDRGNTGELFF. In nucleotides, the CDR3 is TGTGCCAGCAGCTTGGCTCTGGACAGGGGGAACACCGGGGAGCTGTTTTTT. The chain carries TRBV5-4 and TRBJ2-2, with 9 bases aligning to TRBD1. Germline assignment: CDR1 SGHNT and CDR2 YYREEE (reference sequence). This CDR3 contains 17 residues. The V and J ends lost 0 bases and 1 base, in that order; junction bases with no gene match: 4.